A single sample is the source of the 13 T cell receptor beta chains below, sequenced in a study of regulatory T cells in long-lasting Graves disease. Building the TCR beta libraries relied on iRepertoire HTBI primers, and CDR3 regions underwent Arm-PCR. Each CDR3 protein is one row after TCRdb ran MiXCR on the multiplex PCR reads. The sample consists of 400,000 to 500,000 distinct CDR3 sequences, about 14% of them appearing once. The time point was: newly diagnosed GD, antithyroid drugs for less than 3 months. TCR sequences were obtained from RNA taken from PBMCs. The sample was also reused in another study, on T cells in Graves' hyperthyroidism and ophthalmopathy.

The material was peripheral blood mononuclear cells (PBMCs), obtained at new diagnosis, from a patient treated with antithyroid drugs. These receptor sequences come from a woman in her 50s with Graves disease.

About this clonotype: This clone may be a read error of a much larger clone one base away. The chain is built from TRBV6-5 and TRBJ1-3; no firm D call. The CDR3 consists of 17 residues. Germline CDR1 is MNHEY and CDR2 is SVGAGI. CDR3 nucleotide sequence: TGTGCCAGCAGTTACTGGGCCTCAAGGTCCTCTGGAAACACCACATATTTT. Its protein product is CASSYWASRSSGNTTYF.

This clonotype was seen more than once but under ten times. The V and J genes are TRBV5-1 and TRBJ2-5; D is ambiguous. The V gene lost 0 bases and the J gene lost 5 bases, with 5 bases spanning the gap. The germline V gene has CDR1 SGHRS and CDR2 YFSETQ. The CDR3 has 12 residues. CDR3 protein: CASSLDVETQYF. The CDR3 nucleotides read TGCGCCAGCAGCTTGGATGTGGAGACCCAGTACTTC.

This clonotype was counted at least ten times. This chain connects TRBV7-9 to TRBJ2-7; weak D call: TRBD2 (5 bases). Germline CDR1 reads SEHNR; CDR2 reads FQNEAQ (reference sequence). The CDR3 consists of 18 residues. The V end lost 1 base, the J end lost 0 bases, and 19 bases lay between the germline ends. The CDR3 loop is CASSLVGLDKGSSYEQYF. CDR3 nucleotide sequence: TGTGCCAGCAGCTTAGTAGGGTTGGATAAAGGGAGCTCCTACGAGCAGTACTTC. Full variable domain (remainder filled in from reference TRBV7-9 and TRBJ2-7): DTGVSQNPRHKITKRGQNVTFRCDPISEHNRLYWYRQTLGQGPEFLTYFQNEAQLEKSRLLSDRFSAERPKGSFSTLEIQRTEQGDSAMYLCASSLVGLDKGSSYEQYFGPGTRLTVT.

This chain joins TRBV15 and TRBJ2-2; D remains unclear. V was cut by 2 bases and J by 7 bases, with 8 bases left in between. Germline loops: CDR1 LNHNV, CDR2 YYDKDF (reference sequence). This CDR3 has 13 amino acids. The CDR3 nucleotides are TGTGCCACCAGCAGAAACGACGGCGGGGAGCTGTTTTTT. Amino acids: CATSRNDGGELFF.

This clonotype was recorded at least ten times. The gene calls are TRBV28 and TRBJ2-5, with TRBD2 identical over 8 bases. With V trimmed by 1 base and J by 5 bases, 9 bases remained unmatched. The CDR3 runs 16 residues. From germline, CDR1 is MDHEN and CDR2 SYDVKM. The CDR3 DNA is TGTGCCAGCAGTTTATTGGACGGGAGGGGTAGGGAGACCCAGTACTTC. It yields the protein CASSLLDGRGRETQYF. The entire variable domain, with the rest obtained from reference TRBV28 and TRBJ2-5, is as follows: DVKVTQSSRYLVKRTGEKVFLECVQDMDHENMFWYRQDPGLGLRLIYFSYDVKMKEKGDIPEGYSVSREKKERFSLILESASTNQTSMYLCASSLLDGRGRETQYFGPGTRLLVL.

CDR3 nucleotides: TGTGCCTGGGCCCGGGGGCCCGGGGAGCTGTTTTTT. This gives the protein CAWARGPGELFF. V and J are TRBV30 and TRBJ2-2, with D tentatively TRBD1 or TRBD2 (6 bases each). This CDR3 spans 12 amino acids. CDR1 and CDR2 from the germline V gene are GTSNPN and SVGIG (reference sequence). Trimming removed 5 bases at V and 6 bases at J, with 10 bases between. The entire variable domain, with the rest obtained from reference TRBV30 and TRBJ2-2, is as follows: SQTIHQWPATLVQPVGSPLSLECTVEGTSNPNLYWYRQAAGRGLQLLFYSVGIGQISSEVPQNLSASRPQDRQFILSSKKLLLSDSGFYLCAWARGPGELFFGEGSRLTVL.

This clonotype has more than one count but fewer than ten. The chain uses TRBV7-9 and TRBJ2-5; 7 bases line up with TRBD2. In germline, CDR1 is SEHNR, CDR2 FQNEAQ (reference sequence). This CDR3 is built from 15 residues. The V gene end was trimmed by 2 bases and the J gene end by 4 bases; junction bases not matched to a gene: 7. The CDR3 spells CASSLFRGVRETQYF. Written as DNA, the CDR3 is TGTGCCAGCAGCTTATTTCGGGGGGTGAGAGAGACCCAGTACTTC.

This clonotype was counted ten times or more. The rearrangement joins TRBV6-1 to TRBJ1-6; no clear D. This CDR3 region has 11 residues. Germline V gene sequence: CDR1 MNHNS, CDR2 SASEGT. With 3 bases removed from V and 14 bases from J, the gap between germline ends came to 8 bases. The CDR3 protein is CASSDAYTLHF. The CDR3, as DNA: TGTGCCAGCAGTGACGCGTACACCCTCCACTTT.

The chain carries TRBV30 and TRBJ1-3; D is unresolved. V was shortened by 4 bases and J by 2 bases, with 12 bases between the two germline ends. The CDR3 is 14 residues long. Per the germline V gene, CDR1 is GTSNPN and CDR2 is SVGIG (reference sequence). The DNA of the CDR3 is TGTGCCTGGAATCTAGGGCGTACTGGAAACACCATATATTTT. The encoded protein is CAWNLGRTGNTIYF.

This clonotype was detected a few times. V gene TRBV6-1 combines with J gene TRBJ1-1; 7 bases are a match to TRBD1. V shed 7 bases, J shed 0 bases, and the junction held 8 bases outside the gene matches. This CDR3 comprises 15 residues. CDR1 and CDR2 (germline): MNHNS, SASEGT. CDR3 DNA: TGTGCCAGCAAGGCCCGGGGACAGCTGAACACTGAAGCTTTCTTT. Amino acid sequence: CASKARGQLNTEAFF.

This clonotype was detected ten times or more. The CDR3 loop is CAWSAPDSSSYEQYF. CDR3 bases: TGTGCCTGGAGTGCCCCCGACAGTAGCTCCTACGAGCAGTACTTC. This rearrangement joins TRBV30 to TRBJ2-7; maybe TRBD1 (5 bases). There are 15 residues in the CDR3. Germline V gene sequence: CDR1 GTSNPN, CDR2 SVGIG (reference sequence). The germline V and J ends were trimmed by 1 base and 0 bases, with 13 bases remaining between them.

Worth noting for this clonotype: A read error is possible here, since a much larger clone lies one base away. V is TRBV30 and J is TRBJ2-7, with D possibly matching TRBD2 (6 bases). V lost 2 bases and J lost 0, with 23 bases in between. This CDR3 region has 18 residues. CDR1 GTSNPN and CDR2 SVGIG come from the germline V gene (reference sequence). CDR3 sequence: CAWSINPWTAGGSYEQYF. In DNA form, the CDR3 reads TGTGCCTGGAGTATAAACCCCTGGACCGCCGGGGGCTCCTACGAGCAGTACTTC.

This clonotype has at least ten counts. The CDR3, as DNA: TGTGCCTGTCAGCTAGGCGCAGATACGCAGTATTTT. Residues: CACQLGADTQYF. V and J are TRBV30 and TRBJ2-3; D unresolved. This CDR3 contains 12 residues. Germline CDR1 GTSNPN, CDR2 SVGIG (reference sequence). Trimming pared 6 bases from V and 4 bases from J, leaving 11 bases between.